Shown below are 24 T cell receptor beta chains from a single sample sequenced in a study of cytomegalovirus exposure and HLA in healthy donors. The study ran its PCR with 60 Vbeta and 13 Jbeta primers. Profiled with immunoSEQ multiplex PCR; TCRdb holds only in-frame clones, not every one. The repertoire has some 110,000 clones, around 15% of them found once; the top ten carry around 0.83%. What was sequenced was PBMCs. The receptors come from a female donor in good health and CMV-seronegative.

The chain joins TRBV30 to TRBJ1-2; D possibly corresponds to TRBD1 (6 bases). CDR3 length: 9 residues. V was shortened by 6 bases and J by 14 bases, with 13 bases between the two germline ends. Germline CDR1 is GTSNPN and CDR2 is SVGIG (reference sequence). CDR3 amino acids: CACGQIYTF. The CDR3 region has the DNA TGTGCCTGCGGACAGATTTATACCTTC.

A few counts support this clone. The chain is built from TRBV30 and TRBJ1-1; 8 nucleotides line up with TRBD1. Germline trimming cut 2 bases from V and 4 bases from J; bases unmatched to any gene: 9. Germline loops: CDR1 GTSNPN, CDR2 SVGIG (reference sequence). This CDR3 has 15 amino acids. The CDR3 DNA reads TGTGCCTGGAGTTCACCCACGACAGGGGCCACTGAAGCTTTCTTT. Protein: CAWSSPTTGATEAFF.

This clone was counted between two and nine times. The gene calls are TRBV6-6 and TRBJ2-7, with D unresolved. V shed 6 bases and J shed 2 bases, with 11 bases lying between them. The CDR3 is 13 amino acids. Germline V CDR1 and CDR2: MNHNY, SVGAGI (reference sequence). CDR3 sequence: CASSIEVAYEQYF. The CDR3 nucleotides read TGTGCCAGCAGCATTGAGGTAGCCTACGAGCAGTACTTC.

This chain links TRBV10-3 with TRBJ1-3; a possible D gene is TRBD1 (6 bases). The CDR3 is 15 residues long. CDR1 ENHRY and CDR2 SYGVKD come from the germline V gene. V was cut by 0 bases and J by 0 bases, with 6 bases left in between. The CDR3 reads CAISESTGSGNTIYF. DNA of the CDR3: TGTGCCATCAGTGAGTCGACAGGCTCTGGAAACACCATATATTTT.

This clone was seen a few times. DNA for the CDR3: TGTGCCTGGACGGGGGCCTACGAGCAGTACTTC. It translates to CAWTGAYEQYF. The chain couples TRBV30 to TRBJ2-7; perhaps TRBD2 as D (6 bases). From germline, CDR1 is GTSNPN and CDR2 SVGIG (reference sequence). This CDR3 has 11 residues. The V gene lost 4 bases and the J gene lost 2 bases, with 6 bases spanning the gap.

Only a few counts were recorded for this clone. The CDR3 loop is CASSYGGGEETQYF. CDR3 coding DNA: TGTGCCAGCAGTTACGGGGGAGGGGAGGAGACCCAGTACTTC. V is TRBV6-5 and J is TRBJ2-5; 7 positions match TRBD2. This CDR3 has 14 residues. Germline CDR1 reads MNHEY; CDR2 reads SVGAGI. The V segment lost 2 bases and the J segment 5 bases; nucleotides outside the gene matches: 5.

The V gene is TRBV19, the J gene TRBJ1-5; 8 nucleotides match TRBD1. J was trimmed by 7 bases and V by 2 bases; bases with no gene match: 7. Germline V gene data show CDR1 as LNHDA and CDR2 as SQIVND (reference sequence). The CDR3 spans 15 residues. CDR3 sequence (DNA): TGTGCCAGTAGTATAACCCCAGGGGGCGGACAGCCCCAGCATTTT. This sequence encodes CASSITPGGGQPQHF.

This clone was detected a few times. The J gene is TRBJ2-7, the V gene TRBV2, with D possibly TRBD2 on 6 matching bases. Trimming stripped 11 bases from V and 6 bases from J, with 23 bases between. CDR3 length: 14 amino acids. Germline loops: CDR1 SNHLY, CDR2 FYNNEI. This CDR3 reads CASTREKGLSEQYF. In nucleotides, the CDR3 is TGTGCCTCTACCCGGGAGAAGGGGCTTAGCGAGCAGTACTTC.

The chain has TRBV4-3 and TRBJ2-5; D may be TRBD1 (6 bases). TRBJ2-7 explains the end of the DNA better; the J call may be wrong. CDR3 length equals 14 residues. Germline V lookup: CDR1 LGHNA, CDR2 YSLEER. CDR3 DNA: TGCGCCAGCAGCCAACTTACAGGGACCTACGAGCAGTACTTC. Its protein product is CASSQLTGTYEQYF.

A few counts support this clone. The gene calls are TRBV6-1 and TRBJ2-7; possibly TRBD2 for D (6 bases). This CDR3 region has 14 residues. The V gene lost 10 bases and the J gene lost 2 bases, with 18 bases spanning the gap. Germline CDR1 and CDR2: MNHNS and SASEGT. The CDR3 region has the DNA TGTGCCACGGAGGGGACCCTGGGGACCTACGAGCAGTACTTC. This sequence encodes CATEGTLGTYEQYF.

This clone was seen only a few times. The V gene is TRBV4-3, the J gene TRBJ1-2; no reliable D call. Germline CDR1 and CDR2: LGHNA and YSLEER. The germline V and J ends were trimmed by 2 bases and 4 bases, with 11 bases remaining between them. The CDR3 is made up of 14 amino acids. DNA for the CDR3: TGCGCCAGCAGCCAAACTGCGGGTTCCTATGGCTACACCTTC. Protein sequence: CASSQTAGSYGYTF.

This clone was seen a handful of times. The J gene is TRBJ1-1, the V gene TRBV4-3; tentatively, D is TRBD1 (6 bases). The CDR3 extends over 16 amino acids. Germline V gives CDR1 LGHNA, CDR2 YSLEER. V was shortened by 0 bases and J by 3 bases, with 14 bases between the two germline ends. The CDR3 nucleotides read TGCGCCAGCAGCCAAGATTTGATGGCAGGGGACACTGAAGCTTTCTTT. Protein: CASSQDLMAGDTEAFF.

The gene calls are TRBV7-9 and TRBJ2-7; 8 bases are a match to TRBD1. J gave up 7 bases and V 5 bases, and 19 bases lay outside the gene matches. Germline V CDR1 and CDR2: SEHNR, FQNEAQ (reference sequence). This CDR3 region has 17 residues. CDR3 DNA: TGTGCCAGCAGCAGAACGCTCGGGACAGGCGGAGGAAGGGAGCAGTACTTC. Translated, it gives CASSRTLGTGGGREQYF.

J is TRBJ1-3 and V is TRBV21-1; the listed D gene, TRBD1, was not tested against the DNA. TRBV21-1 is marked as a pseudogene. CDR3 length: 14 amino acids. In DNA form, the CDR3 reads TGTGCCAGCAGCAAAGGACAGTTTGGAAACACCATATATTTT. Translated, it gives CASSKGQFGNTIYF.

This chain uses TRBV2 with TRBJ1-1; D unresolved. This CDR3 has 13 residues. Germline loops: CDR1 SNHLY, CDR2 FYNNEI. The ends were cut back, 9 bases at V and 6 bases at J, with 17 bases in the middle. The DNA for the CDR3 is TGTGCCAGGAGAGACCCGGGTTTGCCTGAAGCTTTCTTT. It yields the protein CARRDPGLPEAFF.

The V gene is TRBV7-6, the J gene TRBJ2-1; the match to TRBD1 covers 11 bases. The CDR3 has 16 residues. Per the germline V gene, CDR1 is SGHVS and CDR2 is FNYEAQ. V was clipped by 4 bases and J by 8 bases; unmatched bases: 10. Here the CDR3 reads CASSSRRTGGNDEQFF. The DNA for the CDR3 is TGTGCCAGCAGCTCCCGGCGGACAGGGGGCAACGATGAGCAGTTCTTC.

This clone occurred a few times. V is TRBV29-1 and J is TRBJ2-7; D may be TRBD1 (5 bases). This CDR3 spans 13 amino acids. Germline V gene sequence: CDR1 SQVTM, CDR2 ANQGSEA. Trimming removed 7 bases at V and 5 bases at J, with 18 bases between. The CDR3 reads CSATGRVFDEQYF. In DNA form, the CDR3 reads TGCAGCGCAACGGGCAGGGTCTTCGACGAGCAGTACTTC.

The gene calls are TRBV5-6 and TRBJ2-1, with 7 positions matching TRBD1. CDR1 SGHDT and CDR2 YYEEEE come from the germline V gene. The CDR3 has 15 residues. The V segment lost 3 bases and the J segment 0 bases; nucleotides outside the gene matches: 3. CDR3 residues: CASSSGQPSYNEQFF. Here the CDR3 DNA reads TGTGCCAGCAGCTCGGGACAGCCCTCCTACAATGAGCAGTTCTTC.

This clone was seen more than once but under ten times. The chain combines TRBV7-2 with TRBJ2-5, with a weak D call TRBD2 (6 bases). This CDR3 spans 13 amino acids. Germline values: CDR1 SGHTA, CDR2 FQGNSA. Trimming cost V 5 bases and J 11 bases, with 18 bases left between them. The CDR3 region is CASSIGRLREQYF. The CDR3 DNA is TGTGCCAGCAGCATCGGGAGACTGAGGGAGCAGTACTTC.

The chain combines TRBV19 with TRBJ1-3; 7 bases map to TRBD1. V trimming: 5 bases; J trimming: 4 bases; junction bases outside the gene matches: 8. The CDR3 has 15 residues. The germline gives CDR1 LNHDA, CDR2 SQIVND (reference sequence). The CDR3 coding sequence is TGTGCCAGTAGTGCCGCCGGACAGGTGGGAAACACCATATATTTT. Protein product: CASSAAGQVGNTIYF.

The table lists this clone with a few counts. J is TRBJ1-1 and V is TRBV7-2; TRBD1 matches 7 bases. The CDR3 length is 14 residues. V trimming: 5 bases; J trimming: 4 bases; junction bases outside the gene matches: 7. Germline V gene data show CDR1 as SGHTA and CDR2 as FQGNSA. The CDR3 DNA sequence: TGTGCCAGCAGCACTCTTAGGGGGCTCACTGAAGCTTTCTTT. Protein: CASSTLRGLTEAFF.

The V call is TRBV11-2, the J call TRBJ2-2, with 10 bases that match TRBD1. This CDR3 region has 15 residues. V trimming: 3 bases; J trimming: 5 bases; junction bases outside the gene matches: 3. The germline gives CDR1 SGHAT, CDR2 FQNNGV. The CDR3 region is CASSFSGQGTGELFF. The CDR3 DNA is TGTGCCAGCAGCTTCTCGGGACAGGGGACCGGGGAGCTGTTTTTT. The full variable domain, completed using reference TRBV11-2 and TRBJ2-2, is EAGVAQSPRYKIIEKRQSVAFWCNPISGHATLYWYQQILGQGPKLLIQFQNNGVVDDSQLPKDRFSAERLKGVDSTLKIQPAKLEDSAVYLCASSFSGQGTGELFFGEGSRLTVL.

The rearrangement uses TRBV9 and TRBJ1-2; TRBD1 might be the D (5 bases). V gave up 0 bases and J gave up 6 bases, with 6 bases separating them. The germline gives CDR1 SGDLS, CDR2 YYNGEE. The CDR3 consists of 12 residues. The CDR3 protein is CASSVGGDGYTF. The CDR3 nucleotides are TGTGCCAGCAGCGTAGGGGGGGATGGCTACACCTTC.

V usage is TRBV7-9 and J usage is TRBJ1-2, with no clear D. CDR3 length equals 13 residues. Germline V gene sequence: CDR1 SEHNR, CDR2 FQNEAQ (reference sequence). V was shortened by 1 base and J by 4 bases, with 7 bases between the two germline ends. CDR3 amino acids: CASSLGGAYGYTF. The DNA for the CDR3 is TGTGCCAGCAGCTTAGGCGGCGCCTATGGCTACACCTTC.